This T cell receptor beta chain was documented in a study of cytomegalovirus exposure and HLA in healthy donors. Study conclusions and caveats: The later analysis indicated that the majority of CMV-associated TCR beta chains appeared HLA-restricted. The authors excluded some V segments, including TRBV6-2 and TRBV6-3, as indistinguishable.

When sampled, the donors appeared nominally healthy, though they likely had unrecorded immune exposures. Only one count was recorded for this clone. What it binds is unknown. This PCR relied on a set of 60 Vbeta primers and 13 Jbeta primers. Authors' processing steps: As a later analysis found, there were 70 million to 100 million unique TCR beta chains, of which 8.5 million to 14 million were shared. Generated by immunoSEQ multiplex PCR, the TCRdb table keeps only in-frame clones and is missing some. That table furnishes V, J and clone size, whereas the DNA furnished D and trimming. The sample carries around 50,000 clones, roughly 75% recorded once. CDR1 is MNHNS and CDR2 is SASEGT in the germline V gene. The length of the CDR3 is 11 residues. Trimming pared 8 bases from V and 6 bases from J, leaving 11 bases between.

The sequence derives from a young man in good health and CMV-seropositive. The rearrangement joins TRBV6-1 to TRBJ2-7; no definite D call. Sequencing was done on a sample of PBMCs. CDR3 in amino acids: CASQQSREQYF. The CDR3 DNA is TGTGCCAGCCAACAGTCTCGCGAGCAGTACTTC.